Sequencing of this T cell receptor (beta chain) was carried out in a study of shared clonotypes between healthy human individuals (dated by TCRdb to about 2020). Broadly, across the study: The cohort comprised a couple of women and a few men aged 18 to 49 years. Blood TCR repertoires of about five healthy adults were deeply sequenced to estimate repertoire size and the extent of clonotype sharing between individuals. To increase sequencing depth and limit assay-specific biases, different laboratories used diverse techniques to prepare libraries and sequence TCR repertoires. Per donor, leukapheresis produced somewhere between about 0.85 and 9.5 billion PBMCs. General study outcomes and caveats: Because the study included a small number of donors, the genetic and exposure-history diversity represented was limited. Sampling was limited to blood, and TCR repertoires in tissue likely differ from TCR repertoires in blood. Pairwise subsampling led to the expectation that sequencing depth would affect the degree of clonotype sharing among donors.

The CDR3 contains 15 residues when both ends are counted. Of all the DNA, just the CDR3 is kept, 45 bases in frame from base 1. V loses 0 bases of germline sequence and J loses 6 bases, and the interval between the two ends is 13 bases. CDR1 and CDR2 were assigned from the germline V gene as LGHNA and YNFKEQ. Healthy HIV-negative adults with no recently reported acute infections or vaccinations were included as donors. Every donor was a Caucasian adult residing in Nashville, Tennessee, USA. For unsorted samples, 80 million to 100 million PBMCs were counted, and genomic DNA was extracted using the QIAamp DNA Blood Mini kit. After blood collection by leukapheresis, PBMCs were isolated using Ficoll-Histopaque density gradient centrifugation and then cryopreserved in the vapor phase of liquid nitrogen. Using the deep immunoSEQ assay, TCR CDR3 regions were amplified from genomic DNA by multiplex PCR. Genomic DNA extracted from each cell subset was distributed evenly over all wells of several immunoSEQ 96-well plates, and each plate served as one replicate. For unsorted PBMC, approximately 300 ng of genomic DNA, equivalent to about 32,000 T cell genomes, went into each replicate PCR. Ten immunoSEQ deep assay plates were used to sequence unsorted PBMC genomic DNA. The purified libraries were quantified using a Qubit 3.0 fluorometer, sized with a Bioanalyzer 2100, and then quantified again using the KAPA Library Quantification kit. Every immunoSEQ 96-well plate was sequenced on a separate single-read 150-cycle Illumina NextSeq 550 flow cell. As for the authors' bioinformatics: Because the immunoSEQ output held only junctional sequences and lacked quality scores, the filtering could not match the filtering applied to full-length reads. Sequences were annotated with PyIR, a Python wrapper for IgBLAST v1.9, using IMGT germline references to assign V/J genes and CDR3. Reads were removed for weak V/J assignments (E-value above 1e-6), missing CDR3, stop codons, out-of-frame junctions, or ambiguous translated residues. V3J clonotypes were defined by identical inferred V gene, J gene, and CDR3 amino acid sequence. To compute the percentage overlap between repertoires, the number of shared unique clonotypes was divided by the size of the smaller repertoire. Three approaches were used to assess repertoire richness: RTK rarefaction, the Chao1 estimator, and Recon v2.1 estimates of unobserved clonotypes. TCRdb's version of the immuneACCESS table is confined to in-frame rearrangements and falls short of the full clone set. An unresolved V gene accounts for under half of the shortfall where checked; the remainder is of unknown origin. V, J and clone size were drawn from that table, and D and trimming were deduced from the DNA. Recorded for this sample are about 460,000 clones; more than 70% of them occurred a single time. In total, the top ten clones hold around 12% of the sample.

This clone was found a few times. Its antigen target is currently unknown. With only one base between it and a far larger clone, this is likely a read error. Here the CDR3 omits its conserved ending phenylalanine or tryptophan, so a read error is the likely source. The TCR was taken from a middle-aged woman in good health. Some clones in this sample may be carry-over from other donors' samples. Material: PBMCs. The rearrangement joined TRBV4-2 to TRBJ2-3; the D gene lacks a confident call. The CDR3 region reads CASSQDGEPADTQYS. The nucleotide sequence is TGTGCCAGCAGCCAAGATGGGGAACCTGCGGATACGCAGTATTCT.